This T cell receptor (beta chain) appears in the sequencing data of a study of T cells after yellow fever vaccination. The trim removed 0 bases at V and 11 bases at J, leaving 8 bases unmatched. This CDR3 has 14 residues. Germline-derived CDR1 and CDR2 are LNHDA and SQIVND (reference sequence). TCRdb re-analysed the 5' RACE reads in MiXCR, keeping a single row per CDR3 protein. The sample lists 250,000 to 400,000 distinct CDR3 sequences, approximately 4.3% seen once, with roughly a fifth in the top ten. This clonotype originated in a man aged 18 to 35 who received the YFV17D yellow fever vaccine. Source: PBMCs, taken 15 days after the yellow fever booster vaccination. The V gene is TRBV19, the J gene TRBJ1-1; TRBD1 agrees at 8 bases. CDR3 bases: TGTGCCAGTAGTATAGATCGTTACAGGGGGTCGGCTTTCTTT. This gives the protein CASSIDRYRGSAFF.